These 11 T cell receptor beta chains were sequenced from one sample in a study of beta chain features in type 1 diabetes. What was sequenced were expressed TCRB transcripts, since all of the isolated RNA had been reverse transcribed. Sequenced by immunoSEQ multiplex PCR; TCRdb stores in-frame clones only, minus some. Altogether about 360,000 clones are present, roughly 13% being singletons, with the ten largest covering 0.015% to 0.02%. The sample was naive CD4+ T cells from blood. The receptor source for this set is a man between 18 and 35 years old in good health.

In this sample, this clone turned up a few times. V gene TRBV5-4 combines with J gene TRBJ2-2, with a tentative D call TRBD2 (6 bases). Germline CDR1 SGHNT, CDR2 YYREEE (reference sequence). Deletions cut 2 bases from V and 11 bases from J, with 10 bases between. CDR3 size: 12 residues. The CDR3: CASSFHGRELFF. Written as DNA, the CDR3 is TGTGCCAGCAGCTTCCACGGGAGAGAGCTGTTTTTT.

This clone was observed a few times. The rearrangement links TRBV9 to TRBJ2-3; a weak D match, TRBD1 (5 bases). CDR1 is SGDLS, CDR2 YYNGEE, per germline. This CDR3 contains 16 residues. Deletions cut 0 bases from V and 2 bases from J, with 13 bases between. The DNA of the CDR3 is TGTGCCAGCAGCGTAGGAGGCAGGGCAGCCACAGATACGCAGTATTTT. It translates to CASSVGGRAATDTQYF.

The J gene is TRBJ1-6, the V gene TRBV19; 10 nucleotides agree with TRBD1. This CDR3 has 15 residues. Trimming took 8 bases from V and 7 from J; bases not matched to a gene: 8. Germline V gives CDR1 LNHDA, CDR2 SQIVND (reference sequence). The CDR3 is CASVYRTGGNSPLHF. For the CDR3, the DNA is TGTGCCAGTGTTTATCGGACAGGGGGAAATTCACCCCTCCACTTT.

This clone was seen more than once but under ten times. The rearrangement joins TRBV11-2 to TRBJ2-1; no clear D gene. The CDR3 is 15 residues long. Trimming cost V 0 bases and J 1 base, with 7 bases left between them. CDR1 SGHAT and CDR2 FQNNGV come from the germline V gene. The chain's CDR3 is CASSLEDGSYNEQFF. CDR3 nucleotide sequence: TGTGCCAGCAGCTTAGAAGACGGGTCCTACAATGAGCAGTTCTTC.

For this clone: This sample includes further DNA sequences coding for the same CDR3. The V and J genes are TRBV6-5 and TRBJ2-1; 8 bases are a match to TRBD2. J lost 3 bases, V lost 3 bases, and 4 bases had no gene match. Germline CDR1 MNHEY, CDR2 SVGAGI. CDR3 length: 15 amino acids. The CDR3 region is CASSYGTSGYNEQFF. The CDR3 DNA follows: TGTGCCAGCAGTTATGGAACTAGCGGCTACAATGAGCAGTTCTTC.

The chain has TRBV30 and TRBJ1-2, with D tentatively TRBD1 (5 bases). The CDR3 is 13 residues long. V was cut by 4 bases and J by 8 bases, with 17 bases left in between. CDR1 and CDR2 from the germline V gene are GTSNPN and SVGIG (reference sequence). The CDR3: CAWTREGRGGYTF. CDR3 DNA sequence: TGTGCCTGGACCAGGGAGGGTCGGGGAGGCTACACCTTC.

This sequence joins TRBV13 and TRBJ2-1, with 9 bases that match TRBD1. Germline CDR1 reads PRHDT; CDR2 reads FYEKMQ (reference sequence). This CDR3 region has 18 residues. The V and J ends lost 1 base and 0 bases, in that order; junction bases with no gene match: 7. CDR3 in DNA: TGTGCCAGCAGCTTAGCCCGGGACAGGGACAGCTCCTACAATGAGCAGTTCTTC. Its protein is CASSLARDRDSSYNEQFF.

This clone showed up just a few times. The chain recombines TRBV9 with TRBJ2-5, with 7 bases lining up with TRBD2. V lost 2 bases, J lost 4 bases, and 8 bases stayed unmatched. The CDR3 totals 15 residues. CDR1 and CDR2 (germline): SGDLS, YYNGEE. The DNA of the CDR3 is TGTGCCAGCAGCGTCCATACGGGGGGTGGAGAGACCCAGTACTTC. Amino acid sequence: CASSVHTGGGETQYF.

A few counts support this clone. V and J are TRBV7-8 and TRBJ2-1; 10 nucleotides line up with TRBD2. Germline V gene sequence: CDR1 SGHVS, CDR2 FQNEAQ. The V gene end was trimmed by 1 base and the J gene end by 3 bases; junction bases not matched to a gene: 3. There are 16 residues in the CDR3. The CDR3 DNA follows: TGTGCCAGCAGCTTAGGAGTAGCGGGAGGCTACAATGAGCAGTTCTTC. It encodes CASSLGVAGGYNEQFF.

The V gene is TRBV7-8, the J gene TRBJ1-4; D uncertain. Germline V lookup: CDR1 SGHVS, CDR2 FQNEAQ. The ends were cut back, 3 bases at V and 2 bases at J, with 16 bases in the middle. The CDR3 contains 17 residues. The CDR3 spells CASSFGNLIWTNEKLFF. The CDR3 nucleotides read TGTGCCAGCAGCTTCGGTAATTTAATTTGGACTAATGAAAAACTGTTTTTT.

The genes are TRBV18 and TRBJ1-4; the D gene is possibly TRBD1 (6 bases). Trimming took 3 bases from V and 2 from J, leaving 13 bases between them. Germline CDR1 and CDR2: KGHSH and LQKENI. This CDR3 has 16 amino acids. CDR3 nucleotide sequence: TGTGCCAGCTCACCTAACCCAGGGGCCACTAATGAAAAACTGTTTTTT. Protein product: CASSPNPGATNEKLFF.